The rows below give T cell receptor beta chains drawn from one sample of a study of early T cells in non-severe SARS-CoV-2 infection. TCRdb reanalysed the 5' RACE reads using MiXCR and keeps one entry per CDR3 protein. The sample lists tens of thousands of distinct CDR3 sequences; approximately 9% were seen once. Specimen: whole blood, collected at baseline. These receptors were obtained from an adult who was a healthcare worker with PCR-confirmed SARS-CoV-2 infection or an uninfected control (not recorded which). Each CDR3 is given with its conserved first and last residue. D genes are given only for firm matches. Not every row has a clone size; where given, it reads once, few, many or a size class.

J gene,clone size,D gene,V gene,CDR3 protein,CDR3 DNA
TRBJ2-3,NA,NA,TRBV28,CASTLPGAGTQYF,TGTGCCAGCACCCTCCCGGGGGCAGGCACGCAGTATTTT
TRBJ2-2,NA,NA,TRBV9,CASSVEILGGRNTGELFF,TGTGCCAGCAGCGTAGAAATATTGGGGGGCCGAAACACCGGGGAGCTGTTTTTT
TRBJ2-3,few,TRBD2,TRBV5-4,CASSFTGGRDTDTQYF,TGTGCCAGCAGCTTCACGGGCGGGAGGGACACAGATACGCAGTATTTT
TRBJ2-1,NA,NA,TRBV11-2,CASSSDRYNEQFF,TGTGCCAGCAGCTCGGACCGCTACAATGAGCAGTTCTTC
TRBJ1-1,NA,NA,TRBV20-1,CSASYKRVDTEAFF,TGCAGTGCTAGCTACAAGAGGGTGGACACTGAAGCTTTCTTT
TRBJ1-1,many,NA,TRBV20-1,CSAREGGENTEAFF,TGCAGTGCTAGAGAGGGGGGTGAAAACACTGAAGCTTTCTTT
TRBJ1-4,many,NA,TRBV7-9,CASSLGRSVASYEKLFF,TGTGCCAGCAGCTTAGGGCGCAGCGTGGCATCATATGAAAAACTGTTTTTT
TRBJ2-7,NA,TRBD1,TRBV20-1,CSARPLTGPYEQYF,TGCAGTGCTAGACCATTGACAGGGCCCTACGAGCAGTACTTC
TRBJ2-5,many,NA,TRBV12-3/TRBV12-4,CASSPHGPGETQYF,TGTGCCAGCAGTCCGCACGGGCCTGGAGAGACCCAGTACTTC
TRBJ1-2,few,TRBD1,TRBV19,CASSPGGSSGYTF,TGTGCCAGTAGTCCAGGGGGCTCGTCTGGCTACACCTTC
TRBJ2-5,NA,TRBD2,TRBV20-1,CSARSEAGGKTQYF,TGCAGTGCTAGATCTGAAGCGGGGGGCAAGACCCAGTACTTC
TRBJ1-6,many,TRBD1,TRBV5-1,CASTVTGTGDSPLHF,TGCGCCAGCACAGTCACCGGGACAGGAGATTCACCCCTCCACTTT
TRBJ2-1,few,NA,TRBV11-2,CASSSYSAVPREQFF,TGTGCCAGCAGCTCCTACTCAGCGGTTCCCCGGGAGCAGTTCTTC
TRBJ2-3,NA,NA,TRBV7-2,CASSQQVSGDTQYF,TGTGCCAGCAGCCAACAGGTATCCGGAGATACGCAGTATTTT
TRBJ1-1,many,TRBD1,TRBV15,CATSKGQGYFAEAFF,TGTGCCACCAGCAAGGGACAGGGGTACTTCGCTGAAGCTTTCTTT
TRBJ2-1,many,NA,TRBV5-1,CASSLVGGVGEQFF,TGCGCCAGCAGCTTGGTTGGGGGAGTAGGTGAGCAGTTCTTC
TRBJ1-1,NA,NA,TRBV6-5,CASSASVLGSTEAFF,TGTGCCAGCAGTGCGTCGGTTCTTGGATCCACTGAAGCTTTCTTT
TRBJ2-2,few,NA,TRBV6-6,CASSYRPDTGELFF,TGTGCCAGCAGTTACCGTCCGGACACCGGGGAGCTGTTTTTT
TRBJ1-3,few,NA,TRBV29-1,CSVEGSSGNTIYF,TGCAGCGTTGAAGGGTCCTCTGGAAACACCATATATTTT
TRBJ2-1,few,NA,TRBV30,CAWGGGNEQFF,TGTGCCTGGGGTGGGGGAAATGAGCAGTTCTTC
TRBJ1-2,many,NA,TRBV7-9,CASSSGKDYGYTF,TGTGCCAGCAGCTCGGGGAAAGACTATGGCTACACCTTC
TRBJ1-1,NA,NA,TRBV29-1,CSVDINTEAFF,TGCAGCGTTGACATAAACACTGAAGCTTTCTTT